This T cell receptor (beta chain) is drawn from a study of tumor-infiltrating lymphocytes in primary liver carcinoma. The overall study: Aged between 30 and 69 years, the patients were men and women. Stage T1-T3 N0M0 tumors spanned about 4.2 to 11 cm. Broader study findings: Significantly larger top-250-clone fractions were found in tumors than in blood (p = 0.039).

On this clonotype itself: Antigen unknown. One junction end disagrees with the germline gene, perhaps due to a read error.

From unsorted bulk tissue weighing roughly 17-31 mg, DNA and RNA were co-extracted. TCR beta cDNA came from approximately 490 ng total RNA, primed with a constant-region primer. Slightly modified ARM-PCR served as the procedure for the TCR beta libraries. These libraries came from three rounds of nested multiplex PCR. TCRdb analysed the multiplex PCR reads with MiXCR anew, one entry per CDR3 protein. Among more than 60,000 distinct CDR3 sequences, approximately 74% were seen once, and the ten largest hold around a quarter. The receptor was derived from a man in his forties or fifties with primary liver carcinoma and hepatitis B virus infection. Sequencing was carried out using liver tumor tissue from sampling region 4. Noted subset: tumor region T4, right-lateral pole.

The CDR3 coding sequence is TGCACCAGCAGCCGAGACCCGGGGCAGAGCACTGAAGCTTTCTTT. Amino acids: CTSSRDPGQSTEAFF. The chain combines TRBV4-1 with TRBJ1-1; a possible D gene is TRBD1 (5 bases). CDR1 MGHRA and CDR2 YSYEKL come from the germline V gene. The CDR3 extends over 15 amino acids.